The source of this T cell receptor beta chain is a study of blood T cell repertoires in COVID-19. Repertoires were generated with immunoSEQ multiplex PCR, while TCRdb's copy carries only in-frame clones and drops some. The sample lists 180,000 or so clones, roughly four fifths occurring once. This clone was recorded once. CDR3 length equals 15 residues. Per the germline V gene, CDR1 is SEHNR and CDR2 is FQNEAQ (reference sequence). J was trimmed by 5 bases and V by 5 bases; bases with no gene match: 8. Participants spanned ages roughly 18 to 90 years and resided in 20 to 30 US areas. Cohort allocation depended upon clinical history that participants reported. Either two negative PCRs, clearance, or symptom resolution qualified Cohort 3 donors as recovered.

V gene TRBV7-9 combines with J gene TRBJ2-1; 8 bases fit TRBD1. The sample taken for sequencing was PBMCs or T cells enriched from blood (not recorded which). This receptor was taken from a man between 45 and 60 years old who had recovered from COVID-19. CDR3 coding DNA: TGTGCCAGCAGCCGACCGGACAGGGACGACAATGAGCAGTTCTTC. Translation gives CASSRPDRDDNEQFF.